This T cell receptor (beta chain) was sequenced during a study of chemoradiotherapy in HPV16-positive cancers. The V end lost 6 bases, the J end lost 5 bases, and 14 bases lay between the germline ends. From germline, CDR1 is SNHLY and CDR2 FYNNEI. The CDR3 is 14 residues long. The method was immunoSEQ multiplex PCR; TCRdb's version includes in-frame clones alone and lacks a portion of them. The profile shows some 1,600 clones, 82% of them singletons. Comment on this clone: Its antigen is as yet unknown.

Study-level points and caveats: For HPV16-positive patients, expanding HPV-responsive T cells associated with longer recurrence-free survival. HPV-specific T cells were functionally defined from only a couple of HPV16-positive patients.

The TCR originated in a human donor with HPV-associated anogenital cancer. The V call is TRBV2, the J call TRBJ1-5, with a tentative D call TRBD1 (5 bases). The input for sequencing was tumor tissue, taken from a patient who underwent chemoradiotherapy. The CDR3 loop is CASSRDGGHQPQHF. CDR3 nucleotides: TGTGCCAGCAGCCGGGACGGAGGACATCAGCCCCAGCATTTT.